This entry is about one T cell receptor beta chain. The antigen remains undetermined. The data stem from a study of OX40 agonist ivuxolimab in advanced cancers. Turning to the study itself: Patients with hepatocellular carcinoma, melanoma, renal cell or head and neck cancer made up the dose-escalation patients. Three patients had partial responses: one hepatocellular carcinoma, two cutaneous melanoma.

From germline, CDR1 is LNHDA and CDR2 SQIVND (reference sequence). The CDR3 has 16 residues. V was clipped by 5 bases and J by 1 base; unmatched bases: 6. Points from the study as a whole: Partly responding patients at 0.1-3.0 mg/kg showed some of the smallest clonal expansion. Nonresponders, in some cases, also had low normalized T-cell clonal expansion.

The method was immunoSEQ multiplex PCR; TCRdb's version includes in-frame clones alone and lacks a portion of them. In the table there are about 58,000 clones, 75% to 90% of which are singletons. The origin of this receptor is an adult with an advanced solid tumor such as melanoma, head and neck, liver or kidney cancer. The chain has TRBV19 and TRBJ1-1; 11 bases match TRBD1. The sequencing used CD4+ or CD8+ T cells sorted from blood, collected in a trial of the OX40 agonist ivuxolimab. Written as DNA, the CDR3 is TGTGCCAGTAGTCCACCCGGGACAGGGGGGAACACTGAAGCTTTCTTT. It encodes CASSPPGTGGNTEAFF.